Shown below are 28 T cell receptor beta chains from a single sample sequenced in a study of T cell responses to AZD1222 COVID-19 vaccine. Measured with immunoSEQ multiplex PCR; TCRdb has only the in-frame clones, and not every one. The sample includes 120,000 to 150,000 clones, 85% to 95% of them seen just once. The specimen comprised peripheral blood, sampled on day 0 of AZD1222 vaccination. All receptors derive from an adult in good health.

The J gene is TRBJ2-6, the V gene TRBV7-8; D not resolved. Germline lookup yields CDR1 SGHVS and CDR2 FQNEAQ. There are 16 residues in the CDR3. The V end lost 5 bases, the J end lost 2 bases, and 13 bases lay between the germline ends. The chain's CDR3 is CASSPWTPPGANVLTF. The CDR3 nucleotides read TGTGCCAGCAGCCCGTGGACCCCACCTGGGGCCAACGTCCTGACTTTC. Filled out from reference TRBV7-8 and TRBJ2-6, the complete variable domain reads GAGVSQSPRYKVAKRGQDVALRCDPISGHVSLFWYQQALGQGPEFLTYFQNEAQLDKSGLPSDRFFAERPEGSVSTLKIQRTQQEDSAVYLCASSPWTPPGANVLTFGAGSRLTVL.

The chain employs TRBV7-3 and TRBJ2-1; D not resolved. This CDR3 is 16 amino acids long. Trimming removed 0 bases at V and 0 bases at J, with 9 bases between. Per germline, CDR1 SGHTA and CDR2 FQGTGA. The CDR3 protein is CASSLTSWSSYNEQFF. The CDR3 DNA is TGTGCCAGCAGCTTAACCTCCTGGAGCTCCTACAATGAGCAGTTCTTC.

This clone showed up just a few times. The J gene is TRBJ2-2, the V gene TRBV7-3; D remains unclear. CDR3 length: 12 residues. V shed 4 bases and J shed 4 bases, with 4 bases lying between them. The germline V gene encodes CDR1 SGHTA and CDR2 FQGTGA. CDR3 coding DNA: TGTGCCAGCAGCTACTTCACCGGGGAGCTGTTTTTT. Residues: CASSYFTGELFF.

The chain has TRBV4-3 and TRBJ2-1; D is uncertain. This CDR3 is built from 19 residues. Germline lookup yields CDR1 LGHNA and CDR2 YSLEER. V was pared by 0 bases and J by 8 bases, with 26 bases between. CDR3 residues: CASSQEPAPTPPHVDEQFF. The DNA for the CDR3 is TGCGCCAGCAGCCAAGAGCCAGCACCGACACCTCCTCATGTCGATGAGCAGTTCTTC.

The gene calls are TRBV12-3 or TRBV12-4 and TRBJ1-2; no clear D. The CDR3 runs 13 residues. V lost 0 bases and J 5 bases, leaving 7 bases between the germline ends. The chain's CDR3 is CASSLASLYGYTF. CDR3 DNA: TGTGCCAGCAGTTTAGCCAGCCTATATGGCTACACCTTC.

The chain recombines TRBV24-1 with TRBJ2-7; 8 bases are a match to TRBD2. The trim removed 3 bases at V and 5 bases at J, leaving 14 bases unmatched. Germline V gives CDR1 KGHDR, CDR2 SFDVKD. There are 17 residues in the CDR3. CDR3 loop: CATSDAGAGGYLNEQYF. The DNA of the CDR3 is TGTGCCACCAGTGATGCTGGCGCGGGGGGATATCTCAACGAGCAGTACTTC.

This chain links TRBV30 with TRBJ1-3; D is unclear. The CDR3 loop spans 13 amino acids. Germline values: CDR1 GTSNPN, CDR2 SVGIG (reference sequence). V lost 2 bases and J lost 8, with 13 bases in between. The CDR3 loop is CAWSSVMADTIYF. The CDR3 DNA follows: TGTGCCTGGAGTTCCGTCATGGCGGACACCATATATTTT.

The gene calls are TRBV28 and TRBJ1-1; 7 nucleotides line up with TRBD1. The junction had 8 bases not matched to a gene; V was cut back by 6 bases and J by 4 bases. CDR3 length: 14 residues. Germline CDR1 MDHEN, CDR2 SYDVKM. CDR3 coding DNA: TGTGCCAGCAGAGACAGGGTATGGGCCACTGAAGCTTTCTTT. Protein product: CASRDRVWATEAFF.

This rearrangement joins TRBV9 to TRBJ2-5; 8 nucleotides match TRBD2. Germline V gene data show CDR1 as SGDLS and CDR2 as YYNGEE. CDR3 length: 15 residues. J was trimmed by 5 bases and V by 0 bases; bases with no gene match: 6. The CDR3: CASSVAGGPWETQYF. CDR3 nucleotides: TGTGCCAGCAGCGTAGCGGGAGGGCCATGGGAGACCCAGTACTTC.

The chain employs TRBV7-8 and TRBJ2-7; D not resolved. Trimming removed 5 bases at V and 1 base at J, with 15 bases between. CDR3 length: 15 amino acids. The germline gives CDR1 SGHVS, CDR2 FQNEAQ. In DNA, the CDR3 is TGTGCCAGCAGCCGAAGTCCCCCCGGATCCTACGAGCAGTACTTC. Translation: CASSRSPPGSYEQYF.

The rearrangement joins TRBV9 to TRBJ1-1; D not certain. Per germline, CDR1 SGDLS and CDR2 YYNGEE. Deletions cut 0 bases from V and 3 bases from J, with 6 bases between. CDR3 length: 13 amino acids. CDR3 bases: TGTGCCAGCAGCGTAGCAGTGGACACTGAAGCTTTCTTT. Amino acid sequence: CASSVAVDTEAFF.

The chain links TRBV28 to TRBJ2-1; 9 positions match TRBD1. Germline loops: CDR1 MDHEN, CDR2 SYDVKM. Losses at the gene ends were 5 bases for V and 7 bases for J; bases not matched to a gene: 15. The CDR3 is made up of 17 amino acids. The CDR3 loop reads CASSPGQGTIAGNEQFF. The CDR3 region has the DNA TGTGCCAGCAGTCCGGGACAGGGTACGATCGCAGGTAATGAGCAGTTCTTC.

The V and J genes are TRBV14 and TRBJ2-6; TRBD1 matches 12 bases. The CDR3 length is 18 residues. Germline CDR1 is SGHDN and CDR2 is FVKESK. V was clipped by 10 bases and J by 1 base; unmatched bases: 11. The CDR3 here is CAIREPGQGASGANVLTF. CDR3 coding DNA: TGTGCCATCCGGGAGCCGGGACAGGGGGCTTCTGGGGCCAACGTCCTGACTTTC.

This clone has a single count. CDR3 sequence: CASSRLGGFGANVLTF. The CDR3 coding sequence is TGTGCCAGCAGCCGACTGGGAGGGTTCGGGGCCAACGTCCTGACTTTC. The chain joins TRBV2 to TRBJ2-6; TRBD2 matches 7 bases. CDR1 and CDR2 (germline): SNHLY, FYNNEI. V gave up 6 bases and J gave up 4 bases; unmatched junction bases: 9. The length of the CDR3 is 16 residues.

The rearrangement uses TRBV9 and TRBJ2-7; D gene ambiguous. Trimming removed 0 bases from V and 3 bases from J, with 7 bases in between. The CDR3 length is 13 residues. Germline V lookup: CDR1 SGDLS, CDR2 YYNGEE. The CDR3: CASSVATGYEQYF. Here the CDR3 DNA reads TGTGCCAGCAGCGTAGCGACTGGCTACGAGCAGTACTTC.

The chain couples TRBV15 to TRBJ2-6; D may be TRBD1 or TRBD2 (5 bases each). The CDR3 is 15 residues long. Germline loops: CDR1 LNHNV, CDR2 YYDKDF (reference sequence). V gave up 3 bases and J gave up 1 base, with 7 bases separating them. The CDR3 spells CATSSGGSGANVLTF. In nucleotides, the CDR3 is TGTGCCACCAGCAGTGGGGGATCTGGGGCCAACGTCCTGACTTTC.

The rearrangement links TRBV29-1 to TRBJ2-7; D is unresolved. The CDR3 has 12 amino acids. With 6 bases removed from V and 7 bases from J, the gap between germline ends came to 16 bases. Per germline, CDR1 SQVTM and CDR2 ANQGSEA. CDR3 sequence (DNA): TGCAGCGTCCTCCCTCCCCGAGAGGAGCAGTACTTC. Protein sequence: CSVLPPREEQYF.

This chain uses TRBV27 with TRBJ2-1, with D possibly called TRBD1 or TRBD2 (6 bases each). Trimming removed 7 bases from V and 7 bases from J, with 23 bases in between. Germline CDR1 and CDR2: MNHEY and SMNVEV (reference sequence). The CDR3 is made up of 16 amino acids. The CDR3 sequence is CASIPAGTQRRNEQFF. In DNA, the CDR3 is TGTGCCAGCATCCCCGCGGGGACACAAAGGAGGAATGAGCAGTTCTTC.

This chain links TRBV19 with TRBJ2-1; D is uncertain. Per the germline V gene, CDR1 is LNHDA and CDR2 is SQIVND (reference sequence). V lost 7 bases, J lost 3 bases, and 10 bases lay in between. The CDR3 covers 13 residues. The CDR3 DNA follows: TGTGCCAGTACTCCAGGAGACTACAATGAGCAGTTCTTC. Protein sequence: CASTPGDYNEQFF.

J is TRBJ2-7 and V is TRBV14; D gene unclear. This CDR3 is 11 amino acids long. Germline assignment: CDR1 SGHDN and CDR2 FVKESK. V was cut by 2 bases and J by 3 bases, with 2 bases left in between. The CDR3 here is CASSQFYEQYF. CDR3 nucleotides: TGTGCCAGCAGCCAATTCTACGAGCAGTACTTC.

V is TRBV3-1 (or the pseudogene TRBV3-2) and J is TRBJ2-7; possibly TRBD2 for D (6 bases). Between the trimmed V and J ends, which lost 2 bases and 3 bases, there was a span of 20 bases. Per germline, CDR1 LGHDT and CDR2 YNNKEL (reference sequence). The CDR3 length is 17 residues. Here the CDR3 reads CASSQSPAGFPFYEQYF. Written as DNA, the CDR3 is TGTGCCAGCAGCCAAAGCCCGGCGGGGTTCCCGTTCTACGAGCAGTACTTC.

V gene TRBV30 combines with J gene TRBJ2-1, with D uncertain. The CDR3 spans 12 residues. The V end was cut by 2 bases, the J end by 15 bases, with 17 bases between. CDR1 GTSNPN and CDR2 SVGIG come from the germline V gene (reference sequence). The DNA for the CDR3 is TGTGCCTGGAGTCCACTTCAATTTCTGTTGTTCTTC. Protein sequence: CAWSPLQFLLFF.

This chain joins TRBV19 and TRBJ1-1; perhaps TRBD1 as D (5 bases). V was clipped by 3 bases and J by 5 bases, with 10 bases between them. CDR1 is LNHDA, CDR2 SQIVND, per germline (reference sequence). The CDR3 runs to 13 residues. Here the CDR3 DNA reads TGTGCCAGTAGTATGAGCGGGGGAACTGAAGCTTTCTTT. Protein product: CASSMSGGTEAFF.

The chain uses TRBV5-5 and TRBJ2-7; D uncertain. Germline V gene data show CDR1 as SGHKS and CDR2 as YYEKEE (reference sequence). The CDR3 is 15 residues long. Deletions cut 4 bases from V and 4 bases from J, with 18 bases between. CDR3 region: CASSPVVGNLYEQYF. The CDR3 DNA sequence: TGTGCCAGCAGCCCCGTGGTGGGGAACCTATACGAGCAGTACTTC.

This chain joins TRBV6-2 or TRBV6-3 and TRBJ1-2; a possible D gene is TRBD1 (6 bases). The CDR3 totals 16 residues. V was cut by 6 bases and J by 4 bases, with 21 bases left in between. The germline V gene has CDR1 MNHEY and CDR2 SVGEGT. Here the CDR3 reads CASRPQRTDYFYGYTF. Written as DNA, the CDR3 is TGTGCCAGCAGACCTCAGAGGACAGACTACTTCTATGGCTACACCTTC.

This chain uses TRBV6-5 with TRBJ1-5; D might be TRBD1 (6 bases). Trimming pared 6 bases from V and 7 bases from J, leaving 13 bases between. This CDR3 has 13 amino acids. Germline lookup yields CDR1 MNHEY and CDR2 SVGAGI. In DNA, the CDR3 is TGTGCCAGCAGCAAAGGGGGGGAACAGCCCCAGCATTTT. Its protein product is CASSKGGEQPQHF.

V and J are TRBV30 and TRBJ1-1; D not resolved. This CDR3 region has 12 residues. Germline V gene lookup returns CDR1 GTSNPN and CDR2 SVGIG (reference sequence). Deletions cut 7 bases from V and 4 bases from J, with 13 bases between. This CDR3 reads CASQRSVTEAFF. The CDR3 nucleotides read TGTGCCTCCCAGAGATCCGTCACTGAAGCTTTCTTT.

This clone occurred a few times. V gene TRBV2 combines with J gene TRBJ2-1; 11 nucleotides match TRBD2. The germline CDR1 and CDR2 sequences are SNHLY and FYNNEI. The CDR3 runs 14 residues. V lost 3 bases and J lost 12; bases outside the gene matches: 7. The CDR3 DNA sequence: TGTGCCAGCAGTGAGGGGACTAGCGGAGCTACGCAGTTCTTC. Protein sequence: CASSEGTSGATQFF.